These 18 T cell receptor beta chains originate from one sample sequenced in a study of Graves' ophthalmopathy and Graves' hyperthyroidism (dated by TCRdb to about 2018). The reads were generated on an Illumina HiSeq 2000. For repertoire sequencing, TCR beta CDR3 regions were amplified from RNA transcripts. The first round was an RT-PCR using HTBI primers with the Qiagen OneStep RT-PCR kit, and this first round was followed by a second-round multiplex PCR, then size selection and purification. TCRdb redid the processing of the public reads, applying fastp at Q25 and MiXCR, and retained in-frame beta chains. Every distinct CDR3 protein forms one entry, paired with its most common genes and DNA. This sample is represented by more than 1,000,000 distinct CDR3 sequences; 35% to 45% of them were singletons. The ten largest account for 11% of the sample. Specimen: peripheral blood or thyroid tissue (not recorded which). These receptors were taken from an adult man with Graves' hyperthyroidism.

Only a few counts were recorded for this clonotype. The rearrangement joins TRBV20-1 to TRBJ2-5, with 13 bases that match TRBD2. CDR1 is DFQATT and CDR2 is SNEGSKA in the germline V gene (reference sequence). The CDR3 has 14 amino acids. V was clipped by 8 bases and J by 2 bases; unmatched bases: 5. CDR3: CSSRLAGGQETQYF. DNA for the CDR3: TGCAGTTCCAGACTAGCGGGGGGACAAGAGACCCAGTACTTC.

The V and J genes are TRBV16 and TRBJ2-7; 9 bases agree with TRBD1. This CDR3 contains 17 residues. V lost 5 bases and J lost 3; bases outside the gene matches: 14. Germline CDR1 and CDR2: KGHSY and FQNENV. The CDR3 nucleotides read TGTGCCAGCAGCTTTCCTGTCCGGGACAGGGTTTTCTACGAGCAGTACTTC. Protein: CASSFPVRDRVFYEQYF.

The CDR3 region is CASSLVGQGDEQYF. CDR3 nucleotides: TGTGCCAGCAGCTTGGTAGGACAGGGCGACGAGCAGTACTTC. The chain carries TRBV5-8 and TRBJ2-7; 8 nucleotides agree with TRBD1. The CDR3 has 14 residues. With V trimmed by 0 bases and J by 5 bases, 4 bases remained unmatched. The germline CDR1 and CDR2 sequences are SGHTS and YDEGEE. The full variable domain, completed using reference TRBV5-8 and TRBJ2-7, is EAGVTQSPTHLIKTRGQQATLRCSPISGHTSVYWYQQALGLGLQFLLWYDEGEERNRGNFPPRFSGRQFPNYSSELNVNALELEDSALYLCASSLVGQGDEQYFGPGTRLTVT.

This clonotype showed up many times. The chain recombines TRBV29-1 with TRBJ2-7, with 7 bases aligning to TRBD1. The V and J ends lost 1 base and 3 bases, in that order; junction bases with no gene match: 6. There are 14 residues in the CDR3. Germline V CDR1 and CDR2: SQVTM, ANQGSEA. This chain's CDR3 is CSVEGTGEFYEQYF. CDR3 in DNA: TGCAGCGTTGAAGGGACAGGTGAATTCTACGAGCAGTACTTC.

V and J are TRBV6-5 and TRBJ1-5; the D gene is possibly TRBD1 (5 bases). Germline V gene data show CDR1 as MNHEY and CDR2 as SVGAGI. V lost 5 bases to trimming and J lost 1 base, with 15 bases between them. The CDR3 runs to 16 residues. The CDR3 spells CASSGREGLSNQPQHF. Written as DNA, the CDR3 is TGTGCCAGCAGTGGGAGGGAGGGGTTGAGCAATCAGCCCCAGCATTTT.

This clonotype was counted a few times. The chain has TRBV5-1 and TRBJ2-7; 8 nucleotides line up with TRBD2. Per germline, CDR1 SGHRS and CDR2 YFSETQ. The CDR3 totals 14 residues. V gave up 4 bases and J gave up 7 bases; unmatched junction bases: 10. CDR3 coding DNA: TGCGCCAGCAGCACAGAAGCGGGGGCACGGGAGCAGTACTTC. Translating it yields CASSTEAGAREQYF.

On this clonotype itself: A single base separates this from a much larger clone, so it may be a read error. V usage is TRBV6-2 or TRBV6-3 and J usage is TRBJ1-1; D possibly corresponds to TRBD1 (6 bases). This CDR3 region has 14 residues. From germline, CDR1 is MNHEY and CDR2 SVGEGT. The CDR3 coding sequence is TGTGCCAGCAGTTATTCAGGGACAAGAACTGGAGCTTTCTTT. Protein sequence: CASSYSGTRTGAFF.

This clonotype was observed many times. The J gene is TRBJ2-2, the V gene TRBV24-1; 9 bases align to TRBD1. Unmatched junction bases numbered 9, after V lost 6 bases and J lost 5 bases. CDR1 is KGHDR, CDR2 SFDVKD, per germline. CDR3 length equals 16 residues. The CDR3 region has the DNA TGTGCCACCAGTTTCACCGGGACAGGGCCTACCGGGGAGCTGTTTTTT. It encodes CATSFTGTGPTGELFF.

This clonotype was seen at least ten times. The chain is built from TRBV20-1 and TRBJ1-5, with TRBD1 matching 8 bases. The CDR3 loop spans 12 amino acids. J was trimmed by 11 bases and V by 6 bases; bases with no gene match: 9. CDR1 is DFQATT, CDR2 SNEGSKA, per germline (reference sequence). The CDR3 spells CSARGQAAAQHF. The CDR3 DNA sequence: TGCAGTGCCCGGGGACAGGCCGCTGCCCAGCATTTT.

This clonotype was found many times. This sequence joins TRBV10-2 and TRBJ2-7, with D tentatively TRBD1 (6 bases). V gave up 6 bases and J gave up 6 bases, with 12 bases separating them. This CDR3 comprises 12 residues. CDR1 and CDR2 from the germline V gene are WSHSY and SAAADI. The CDR3 loop reads CASRQGEREQYF. DNA for the CDR3: TGCGCCAGCAGACAGGGAGAACGCGAGCAGTACTTC.

The chain carries TRBV7-9 and TRBJ1-2; 8 nucleotides line up with TRBD1. J was trimmed by 6 bases and V by 2 bases; bases with no gene match: 5. The CDR3 has 14 residues. Germline CDR1 SEHNR, CDR2 FQNEAQ (reference sequence). CDR3 in amino acids: CASSLLGQGNGYTF. The CDR3 coding sequence is TGTGCCAGCAGCTTACTAGGACAGGGCAATGGCTACACCTTC.

The chain combines TRBV29-1 with TRBJ1-1; 8 positions match TRBD1. Germline-derived CDR1 and CDR2 are SQVTM and ANQGSEA. This CDR3 is built from 13 residues. Trimming removed 7 bases from V and 4 bases from J; junction bases left unmatched: 8. CDR3 bases: TGCAGCGCAAACAGGGGGAGCGGCACTGAAGCTTTCTTT. Translation gives CSANRGSGTEAFF.

This sequence joins TRBV11-2 and TRBJ2-3; 7 nucleotides line up with TRBD2. The germline CDR1 and CDR2 sequences are SGHAT and FQNNGV. V lost 2 bases and J lost 0; bases outside the gene matches: 14. CDR3 length: 19 amino acids. The CDR3: CASSLRRRTGTTSTDTQYF. In nucleotides, the CDR3 is TGTGCCAGCAGCTTACGCCGTCGAACCGGGACTACAAGCACAGATACGCAGTATTTT.

On this clonotype itself: A read error may be the cause here, since a much bigger clone is one base away. This chain joins TRBV9 and TRBJ2-7; D call uncertain. With 0 bases removed from V and 1 base from J, the gap between germline ends came to 8 bases. This CDR3 has 14 amino acids. The germline CDR1 and CDR2 sequences are SGDLS and YYNGEE. CDR3 nucleotides: TGTGCCAGCAGCGTAGGAGACACGTCCTACGAGCAGTACTTC. This codes for CASSVGDTSYEQYF.

This clonotype has at least ten counts. The chain is built from TRBV15 and TRBJ1-2; D is ambiguous. This CDR3 contains 14 residues. Trimming took 0 bases from V and 3 from J, leaving 8 bases between them. The germline gives CDR1 LNHNV, CDR2 YYDKDF (reference sequence). This chain's CDR3 is CATSRDPGDYGYTF. CDR3 nucleotide sequence: TGTGCCACCAGCAGAGATCCTGGGGACTATGGCTACACCTTC.

Comments on this clonotype: At one end the junction does not follow the germline gene, possibly because of a read error. CDR3 sequence: CASSQVLAGGTGELFF. In DNA form, the CDR3 reads TGCGCCAGCAGCCAAGTACTAGCGGGAGGGACCGGGGAGCTGTTTTTT. The chain is built from TRBV5-4 and TRBJ2-2; 13 bases align to TRBD2. This CDR3 has 16 residues. Germline V gives CDR1 SGHNT, CDR2 YYREEE (reference sequence).

The sample holds many counts of this clonotype. The CDR3 nucleotides read TGTGCCAGCAGCGACACCTCTGGGGCCAACGTCCTGACTTTC. This sequence encodes CASSDTSGANVLTF. The genes are TRBV12-3 or TRBV12-4 and TRBJ2-6, with D unresolved. This CDR3 is 14 amino acids long. Trimming stripped 6 bases from V and 0 bases from J, with 6 bases between.

There are a few counts of this clonotype. A much larger clone differs from this one at a single base, so this may be a read error. Here the CDR3 reads CASSVQTSYEQYF. The CDR3 DNA sequence: TGTGCCAGCAGCGTACAGACCTCCTACGAGCAGTACTTC. The chain employs TRBV7-9 and TRBJ2-7; no definite D call. There are 13 residues in the CDR3. CDR1 and CDR2 (germline): SEHNR, FQNEAQ (reference sequence). The V and J ends lost 5 bases and 0 bases respectively, with 8 bases between them.